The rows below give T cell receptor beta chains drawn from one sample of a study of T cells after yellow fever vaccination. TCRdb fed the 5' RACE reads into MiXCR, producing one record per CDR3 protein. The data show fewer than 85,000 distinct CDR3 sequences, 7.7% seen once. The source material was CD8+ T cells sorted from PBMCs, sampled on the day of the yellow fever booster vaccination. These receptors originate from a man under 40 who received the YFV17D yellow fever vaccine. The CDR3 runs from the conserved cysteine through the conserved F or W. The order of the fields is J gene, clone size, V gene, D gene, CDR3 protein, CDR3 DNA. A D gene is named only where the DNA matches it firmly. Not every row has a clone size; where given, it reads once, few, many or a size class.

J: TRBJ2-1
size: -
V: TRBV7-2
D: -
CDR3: CASSLALSNNEQFF
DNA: TGTGCCAGCAGCTTAGCACTAAGCAACAATGAGCAGTTCTTC

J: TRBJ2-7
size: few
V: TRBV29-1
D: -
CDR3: CSVDLGNTYEQYF
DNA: TGCAGCGTTGATCTTGGGAATACCTACGAGCAGTACTTC

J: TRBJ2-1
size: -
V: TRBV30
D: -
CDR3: CAWSVSNEQFF
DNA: TGTGCCTGGAGTGTTTCCAATGAGCAGTTCTTC

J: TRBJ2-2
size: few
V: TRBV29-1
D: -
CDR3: CSAQLNTGELFF
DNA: TGCAGCGCCCAATTGAACACCGGGGAGCTGTTTTTT

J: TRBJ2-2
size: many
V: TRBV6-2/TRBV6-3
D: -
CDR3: CASSYPGELFF
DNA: TGTGCCAGCAGTTACCCCGGGGAGCTGTTTTTT

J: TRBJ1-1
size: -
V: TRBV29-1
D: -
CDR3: CSVLGNTEAFF
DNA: TGCAGCGTGTTAGGGAACACTGAAGCTTTCTTT

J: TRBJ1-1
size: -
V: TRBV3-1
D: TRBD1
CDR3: CASSVGQGLTEAFF
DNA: TGTGCCAGCAGCGTCGGACAGGGGTTGACTGAAGCTTTCTTT

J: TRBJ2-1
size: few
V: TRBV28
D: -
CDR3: CASSYLGVVDEQFF
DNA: TGTGCCAGCAGCTATTTGGGGGTGGTGGATGAGCAGTTCTTC

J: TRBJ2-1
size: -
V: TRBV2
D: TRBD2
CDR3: CATLIPQRGTYNEQFF
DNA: TGTGCCACCCTTATTCCCCAGCGGGGGACCTACAATGAGCAGTTCTTC

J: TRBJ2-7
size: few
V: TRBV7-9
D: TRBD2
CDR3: CASSPLAGVGYEQYF
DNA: TGTGCCAGCAGCCCCCTAGCGGGAGTAGGGTACGAGCAGTACTTC

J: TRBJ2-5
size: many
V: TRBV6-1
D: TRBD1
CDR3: CASSPGTGDLETQYF
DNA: TGTGCCAGCAGTCCTGGGACAGGGGATCTAGAGACCCAGTACTTC

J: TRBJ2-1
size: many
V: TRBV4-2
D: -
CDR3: CASSQVIADPNNEQFF
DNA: TGTGCCAGCAGCCAAGTGATAGCGGATCCCAACAATGAGCAGTTCTTC

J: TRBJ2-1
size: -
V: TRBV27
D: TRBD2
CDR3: CASRGGGSSYNEQFF
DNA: TGTGCCAGCAGAGGTGGCGGGAGCTCCTACAATGAGCAGTTCTTC

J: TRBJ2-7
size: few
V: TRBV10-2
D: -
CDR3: CASSDSAEQYF
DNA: TGCGCCAGCAGTGATTCCGCTGAGCAGTACTTC

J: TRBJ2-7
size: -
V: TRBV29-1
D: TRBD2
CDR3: CSVEGLAGSYEQYF
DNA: TGCAGCGTTGAAGGGCTAGCGGGGTCCTACGAGCAGTACTTC

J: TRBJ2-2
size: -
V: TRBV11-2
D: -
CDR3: CASSHSEGRGELFF
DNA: TGTGCCAGCAGCCACTCGGAGGGGCGCGGGGAGCTGTTTTTT

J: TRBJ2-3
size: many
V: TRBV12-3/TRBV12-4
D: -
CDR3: CASSLMGSTDTQYF
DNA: TGTGCCAGCAGCTTAATGGGGAGCACAGATACGCAGTATTTT

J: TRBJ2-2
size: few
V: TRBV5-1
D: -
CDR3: CASSLDQRDLNTGELFF
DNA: TGCGCCAGCAGCTTGGACCAAAGGGACTTGAACACCGGGGAGCTGTTTTTT

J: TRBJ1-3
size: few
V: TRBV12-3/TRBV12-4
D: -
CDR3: CASSLLGGNGNTIYF
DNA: TGTGCCAGCAGTCTCCTTGGCGGGAATGGAAACACCATATATTTT

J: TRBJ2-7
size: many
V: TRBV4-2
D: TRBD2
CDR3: CASSQGVGRDYEQYF
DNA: TGTGCCAGCAGCCAAGGGGTCGGGAGGGACTACGAGCAGTACTTC

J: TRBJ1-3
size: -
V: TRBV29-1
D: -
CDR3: CSVAAGNTIYF
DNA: TGCAGCGTTGCCGCTGGAAACACCATATATTTT

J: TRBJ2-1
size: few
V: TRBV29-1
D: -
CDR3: CSVEVLGSEQFF
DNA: TGCAGCGTTGAAGTATTGGGGAGTGAGCAGTTCTTC

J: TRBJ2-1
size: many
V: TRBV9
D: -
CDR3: CASSEAHQGYNEQFF
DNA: TGTGCCAGCAGCGAGGCCCATCAGGGGTACAATGAGCAGTTCTTC

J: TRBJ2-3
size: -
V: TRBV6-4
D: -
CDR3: CASSRRPRRRDNLKLDLDTQYF
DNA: TGTGCCAGCAGTAGACGGCCCCGGCGGAGGGACAACCTGAAACTTGACTTGGATACGCAGTATTTT

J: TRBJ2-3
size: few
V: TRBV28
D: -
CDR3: CASSFFALAGTDTQYF
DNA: TGTGCCAGCAGCTTTTTTGCGTTAGCTGGCACAGATACGCAGTATTTT

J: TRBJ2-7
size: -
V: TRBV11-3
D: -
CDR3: CASSPDRNSYEQYF
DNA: TGTGCCAGCAGCCCGGACCGGAACTCCTACGAGCAGTACTTC

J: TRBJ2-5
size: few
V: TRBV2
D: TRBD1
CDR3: CASIFRTGQETQYF
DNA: TGTGCCAGCATTTTCCGGACAGGGCAAGAGACCCAGTACTTC

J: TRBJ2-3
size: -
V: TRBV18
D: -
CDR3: CASSSPSTDTQYF
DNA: TGTGCCAGCTCAAGTCCTAGCACAGATACGCAGTATTTT